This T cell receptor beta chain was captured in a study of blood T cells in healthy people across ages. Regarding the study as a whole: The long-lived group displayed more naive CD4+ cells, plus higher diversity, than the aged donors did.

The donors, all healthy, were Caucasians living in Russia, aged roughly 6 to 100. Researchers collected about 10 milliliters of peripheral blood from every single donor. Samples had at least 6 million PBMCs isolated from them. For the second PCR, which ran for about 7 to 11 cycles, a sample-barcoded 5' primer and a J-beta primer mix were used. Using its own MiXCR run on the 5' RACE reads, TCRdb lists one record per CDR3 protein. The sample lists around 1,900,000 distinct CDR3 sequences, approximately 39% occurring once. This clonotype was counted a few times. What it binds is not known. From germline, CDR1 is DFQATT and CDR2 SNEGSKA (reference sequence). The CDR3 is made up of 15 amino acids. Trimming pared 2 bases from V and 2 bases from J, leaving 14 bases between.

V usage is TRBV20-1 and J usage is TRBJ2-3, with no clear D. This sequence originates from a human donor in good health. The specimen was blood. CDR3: CSARNGQDDTDTQYF. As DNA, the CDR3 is TGCAGTGCTAGAAATGGGCAGGATGACACAGATACGCAGTATTTT.